This T cell receptor (beta chain) stems from a study of T cells in Graves' hyperthyroidism and ophthalmopathy. Overall study findings and caveats: Most clonotypes expanded in the thyroid (above 0.001) were also present in blood.

V dropped 5 bases and J dropped 4 bases, with 12 bases sitting between them. Germline lookup yields CDR1 LNHDA and CDR2 SQIVND (reference sequence). This CDR3 is built from 14 residues. Regions amplified from RNA transcripts were the TCR beta CDR3 regions. A set of HTBI primers served as the primers for a first-round RT-PCR of the TCR CDR3. Via MiXCR, TCRdb re-called the multiplex PCR reads, giving one row per CDR3 protein. The data hold some 270,000 distinct CDR3 sequences, with about 13% observed a single time. This clonotype showed up many times. What it binds is not known. This TCR derives from a woman aged 40 to 55 with Graves' hyperthyroidism. J is TRBJ2-1 and V is TRBV19; no clear D. The sample comprised blood. CDR3 sequence reads: CASSGELFYNEQFF. The CDR3 DNA reads TGTGCCAGTAGTGGCGAACTCTTTTACAATGAGCAGTTCTTC.